These 18 T cell receptor beta chains share one sample of origin, sequenced in a study of T cell responses to AZD1222 COVID-19 vaccine. Using immunoSEQ multiplex PCR, the repertoire was profiled, and TCRdb retains in-frame clones only, with some absent. The sample lists roughly 100,000 clones, roughly 90% seen once, with roughly 24% in the top ten. The sequencing used peripheral blood, collected on day 0 of AZD1222 vaccination. The receptor source for this set is an adult in good health.

This rearrangement joins TRBV3-1 (or the pseudogene TRBV3-2) to TRBJ2-1; D remains ambiguous. The CDR3 has 15 residues. V shed 0 bases and J shed 0 bases, with 6 bases lying between them. Germline assignment: CDR1 LGHDT and CDR2 YNNKEL (reference sequence). As DNA, the CDR3 is TGTGCCAGCAGCCAAGATCCGGGCTCCTACAATGAGCAGTTCTTC. This encodes CASSQDPGSYNEQFF.

This clone was seen more than once but under ten times. The CDR3 spells CASSESNTGELFF. The CDR3 DNA sequence: TGTGCCAGCAGTGAATCGAACACCGGGGAGCTGTTTTTT. J is TRBJ2-2 and V is TRBV6-4; D ambiguous. The V and J ends lost 3 bases and 0 bases respectively, with 2 bases between them. CDR1 and CDR2 (germline): MRHNA, SNTAGT. The CDR3 covers 13 residues.

The rearrangement joins TRBV10-3 to TRBJ2-1; 7 nucleotides line up with TRBD1. With 0 bases clipped from V and 1 base from J, the junction kept 3 bases outside the gene matches. Germline V lookup: CDR1 ENHRY, CDR2 SYGVKD. The length of the CDR3 is 16 residues. CDR3 protein: CAISESTGRSYNEQFF. CDR3 bases: TGTGCCATCAGTGAGTCGACAGGGCGATCCTACAATGAGCAGTTCTTC.

The genes are TRBV7-9 and TRBJ2-1, with 9 nucleotides matching TRBD2. Trimming at V came to 1 base and at J to 9 bases, leaving 10 bases not matched to a gene. Germline V CDR1 and CDR2: SEHNR, FQNEAQ (reference sequence). CDR3 length equals 16 residues. Here the CDR3 reads CASSLGPAGGSSEQFF. The CDR3 DNA reads TGTGCCAGCAGCTTAGGGCCCGCGGGAGGGTCATCTGAGCAGTTCTTC.

This rearrangement joins TRBV3-1 (or the pseudogene TRBV3-2) to TRBJ1-4; D ambiguous. The CDR3 is made up of 15 amino acids. Per the germline V gene, CDR1 is LGHDT and CDR2 is YNNKEL (reference sequence). Trimming cost V 4 bases and J 0 bases, with 9 bases left between them. CDR3 in amino acids: CASSPLIPTNEKLFF. The CDR3 DNA is TGTGCCAGCAGCCCCTTGATTCCAACTAATGAAAAACTGTTTTTT.

This clone is medium-sized. The chain links TRBV4-1 to TRBJ2-4, with no clear D. The CDR3 runs to 14 residues. The germline V gene has CDR1 MGHRA and CDR2 YSYEKL. Between the trimmed V and J ends, which lost 4 bases and 0 bases, there was a span of 7 bases. The CDR3 reads CASSLALAKNIQYF. Here the CDR3 DNA reads TGCGCCAGCAGCCTAGCTCTAGCCAAAAACATTCAGTACTTC.

The chain joins TRBV3-1 (or the pseudogene TRBV3-2) to TRBJ1-1; D gene ambiguous. CDR3 length equals 14 residues. The V and J ends lost 0 bases and 1 base respectively, with 6 bases between them. The germline V gene encodes CDR1 LGHDT and CDR2 YNNKEL (reference sequence). CDR3 residues: CASSQEGGNTEAFF. DNA of the CDR3: TGTGCCAGCAGCCAAGAGGGCGGGAACACTGAAGCTTTCTTT.

The gene calls are TRBV27 and TRBJ2-1; D not certain. Germline V gives CDR1 MNHEY, CDR2 SMNVEV (reference sequence). The V gene lost 4 bases and the J gene lost 4 bases, with 5 bases spanning the gap. The CDR3 is made up of 12 amino acids. The CDR3 region is CASSSGYNEQFF. CDR3 DNA: TGTGCCAGCAGTTCGGGTTACAATGAGCAGTTCTTC.

The chain uses TRBV5-4 and TRBJ2-1; D possibly corresponds to TRBD2 (6 bases). CDR1 is SGHNT and CDR2 is YYREEE in the germline V gene (reference sequence). Trimming took off 3 bases at V and 7 bases at J, with 11 bases between the two ends. This CDR3 has 13 residues. The CDR3 reads CASSWGERNEQFF. The DNA of the CDR3 is TGTGCCAGCAGCTGGGGGGAGAGGAATGAGCAGTTCTTC.

This chain connects TRBV18 to TRBJ2-7, with a possible D match to TRBD2 (6 bases). Trimming took 4 bases from V and 4 from J, leaving 20 bases between them. CDR3 length: 16 amino acids. CDR1 KGHSH and CDR2 LQKENI come from the germline V gene. CDR3 in amino acids: CASSQSASGPGYEQYF. DNA of the CDR3: TGTGCCAGCTCACAATCGGCGAGCGGGCCGGGTTACGAGCAGTACTTC.

This sequence joins TRBV6-5 and TRBJ1-6; D gene ambiguous. V dropped 7 bases and J dropped 7 bases, with 14 bases sitting between them. Germline assignment: CDR1 MNHEY and CDR2 SVGAGI. The CDR3 contains 14 residues. The CDR3 protein is CASKVDSANSPLHF. The CDR3 DNA follows: TGTGCCAGCAAGGTCGATAGCGCCAATTCACCCCTCCACTTT.

The sample holds a few counts of this clone. This rearrangement joins TRBV19 to TRBJ2-1; D is possibly TRBD1 (5 bases). The CDR3 runs 15 residues. V was shortened by 5 bases and J by 2 bases, with 13 bases between the two germline ends. Germline CDR1 is LNHDA and CDR2 is SQIVND (reference sequence). CDR3 protein: CASSGDSNTYNEQFF. CDR3 DNA sequence: TGTGCCAGTAGTGGAGACAGCAACACCTACAATGAGCAGTTCTTC.

The J gene is TRBJ1-2, the V gene TRBV4-3, with unresolved D. The ends were cut back, 0 bases at V and 2 bases at J, with 10 bases in the middle. Germline CDR1 is LGHNA and CDR2 is YSLEER. The CDR3 is 15 residues long. In DNA form, the CDR3 reads TGCGCCAGCAGCCAAGATACCCGGCGGAACTATGGCTACACCTTC. Protein sequence: CASSQDTRRNYGYTF.

The chain uses TRBV24-1 and TRBJ2-1; 8 nucleotides match TRBD2. V shed 6 bases, J shed 7 bases, and the junction held 4 bases outside the gene matches. CDR3 length equals 13 residues. Germline CDR1 reads KGHDR; CDR2 reads SFDVKD. The CDR3 nucleotides are TGTGCCACCAGTAGCGGGAGTGGGAATGAGCAGTTCTTC. This gives the protein CATSSGSGNEQFF.

The V and J genes are TRBV28 and TRBJ2-5; TRBD1 agrees at 8 bases. Germline V gene sequence: CDR1 MDHEN, CDR2 SYDVKM. V shed 5 bases, J shed 0 bases, and the junction held 8 bases outside the gene matches. This CDR3 contains 16 residues. CDR3 in amino acids: CASSLGQGTNQETQYF. Written as DNA, the CDR3 is TGTGCCAGCAGTCTCGGACAGGGAACGAACCAAGAGACCCAGTACTTC.

V usage is TRBV5-1 and J usage is TRBJ2-7; D may be TRBD1 or TRBD2 (6 bases each). The CDR3 length is 15 residues. Per the germline V gene, CDR1 is SGHRS and CDR2 is YFSETQ. With 0 bases removed from V and 1 base from J, the gap between germline ends came to 11 bases. Written as DNA, the CDR3 is TGCGCCAGCAGCTTGGGCACGGGGGCATCCTACGAGCAGTACTTC. Its translation is CASSLGTGASYEQYF.

The J gene is TRBJ1-5, the V gene TRBV7-2; D unresolved. V was cut by 1 base and J by 6 bases, with 10 bases left in between. CDR1 SGHTA and CDR2 FQGNSA come from the germline V gene. This CDR3 spans 14 amino acids. The CDR3 sequence: CASSLDPGGQPQHF. CDR3 nucleotide sequence: TGTGCCAGCAGCTTAGATCCAGGTGGTCAGCCCCAGCATTTT.

V and J are TRBV7-3 and TRBJ2-2; 7 positions agree with TRBD1. The germline V gene encodes CDR1 SGHTA and CDR2 FQGTGA. CDR3 length: 14 amino acids. The trim removed 6 bases at V and 4 bases at J, leaving 5 bases unmatched. The CDR3 region has the DNA TGTGCCAGCAGTGGGACAGTTATCACCGGGGAGCTGTTTTTT. This codes for CASSGTVITGELFF.